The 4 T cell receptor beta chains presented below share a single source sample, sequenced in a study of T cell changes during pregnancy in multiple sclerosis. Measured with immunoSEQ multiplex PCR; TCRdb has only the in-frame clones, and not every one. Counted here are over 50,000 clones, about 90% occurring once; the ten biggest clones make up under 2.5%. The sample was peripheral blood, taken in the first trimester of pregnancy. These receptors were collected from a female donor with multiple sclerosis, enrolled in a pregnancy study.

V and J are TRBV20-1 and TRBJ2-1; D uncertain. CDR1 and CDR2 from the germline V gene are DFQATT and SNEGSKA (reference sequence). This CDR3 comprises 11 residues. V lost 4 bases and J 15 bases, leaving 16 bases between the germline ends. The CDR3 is CSAIREPGVFF. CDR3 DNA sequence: TGCAGTGCTATAAGAGAGCCCGGAGTGTTCTTC.

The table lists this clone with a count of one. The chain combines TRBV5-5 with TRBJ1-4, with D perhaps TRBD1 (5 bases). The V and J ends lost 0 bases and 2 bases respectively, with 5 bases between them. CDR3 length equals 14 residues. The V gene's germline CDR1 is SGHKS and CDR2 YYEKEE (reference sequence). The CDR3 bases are TGTGCCAGCAGCTTGGGACAGACTAATGAAAAACTGTTTTTT. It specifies CASSLGQTNEKLFF.

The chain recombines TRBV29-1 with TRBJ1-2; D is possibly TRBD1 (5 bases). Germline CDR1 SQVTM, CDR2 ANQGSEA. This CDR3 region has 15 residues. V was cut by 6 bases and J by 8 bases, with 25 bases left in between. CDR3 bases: TGCAGCGTCTCACCCCCTCGGGGGGGGATAAGCGGCTACACCTTC. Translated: CSVSPPRGGISGYTF.

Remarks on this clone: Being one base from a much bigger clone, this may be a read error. The CDR3 protein is CASSLAGSSYEQYF. The CDR3 nucleotides are TGTGCCAGCAGCTTAGCCGGGAGCTCCTACGAGCAGTACTTC. This chain joins TRBV11-2 and TRBJ2-7; the D gene is possibly TRBD2 (6 bases). The V gene's germline CDR1 is SGHAT and CDR2 FQNNGV. This CDR3 has 14 residues. V lost 1 base and J lost 0, with 7 bases in between.